The 20 T cell receptor beta chains reported below all come from one sample, sequenced in a study of CD8+CD57+ T cells in acquired aplastic anemia. Genomic DNA served as template for TCR beta VDJ and CDR3 profiling. In TCRdb, the reads were re-called with MiXCR into one record per CDR3 protein. Of roughly 130,000 distinct CDR3 sequences listed, 48% are singletons. The sequencing input was sorted CD4+, CD8+, or CD8+CD57+ T cells (not recorded which) from PBMCs. These receptors were taken from a human donor in good health, serving as a control.

In regard to this clonotype: A much larger clone sits a single nucleotide away, making a read error possible. This rearrangement joins TRBV4-3 to TRBJ1-4; D is unclear. The CDR3 is 13 amino acids. Germline-derived CDR1 and CDR2 are LGHNA and YSLEER. In DNA, the CDR3 is TGCGCCAACAGCCAAGCGTTTAATGAAAAACTGTTTTTT. It translates to CANSQAFNEKLFF.

The chain carries TRBV2 and TRBJ2-7, with D unclear. This CDR3 spans 10 amino acids. Trimming shortened V by 7 bases and J by 4 bases, and 5 bases separated the two germline ends. Germline V gene data show CDR1 as SNHLY and CDR2 as FYNNEI. The DNA of the CDR3 is TGTGCCAGCATGGGATACGAGCAGTACTTC. Amino acid sequence: CASMGYEQYF.

The V call is TRBV15, the J call TRBJ1-4, with D possibly matching TRBD1 (5 bases). Germline V gene data show CDR1 as LNHNV and CDR2 as YYDKDF (reference sequence). The length of the CDR3 is 14 residues. With 3 bases removed from V and 3 bases from J, the gap between germline ends came to 8 bases. The CDR3 loop reads CATSRTDANEKLFF. For the CDR3, the DNA is TGTGCCACCAGCAGGACAGACGCTAATGAAAAACTGTTTTTT.

The rearrangement joins TRBV7-2 to TRBJ1-2; 7 nucleotides agree with TRBD1. CDR3 length: 16 amino acids. V was pared by 2 bases and J by 7 bases, with 13 bases of the junction left unmatched. Germline V gives CDR1 SGHTA, CDR2 FQGNSA. Here the CDR3 reads CASSLTTGQTPGGYTF. CDR3 DNA sequence: TGTGCCAGCAGCTTAACGACGGGACAGACCCCCGGTGGCTACACCTTC.

At least ten counts were recorded for this clonotype. V gene TRBV4-3 combines with J gene TRBJ1-1; tentatively, D is TRBD1 (5 bases). The germline gives CDR1 LGHNA, CDR2 YSLEER. This CDR3 is 15 amino acids long. The V gene lost 1 base and the J gene lost 0 bases, with 9 bases spanning the gap. The CDR3 DNA reads as TGCGCCAGCAGCCAAGGGGGGGGGGTGAACACTGAAGCTTTCTTT. Residues: CASSQGGGVNTEAFF.

The rearrangement uses TRBV24-1 and TRBJ1-5, with TRBD1 matching over 9 bases. This CDR3 has 15 residues. Trimming took 4 bases from V and 11 from J; bases not matched to a gene: 11. The V gene's germline CDR1 is KGHDR and CDR2 SFDVKD. CDR3 residues: CATSDRTGGSNTQHF. The DNA of the CDR3 is TGTGCCACCAGTGACCGAACAGGGGGCTCTAATACCCAGCATTTT.

In its sample, this clonotype was seen a few times. The rearrangement uses TRBV15 and TRBJ2-6; perhaps TRBD1 as D (5 bases). Germline CDR1 and CDR2: LNHNV and YYDKDF (reference sequence). The CDR3 has 15 amino acids. Trimming shortened V by 0 bases and J by 2 bases, and 5 bases separated the two germline ends. CDR3 nucleotide sequence: TGTGCCACCAGCAGAGAGACAGCTGGGGCCAACGTCCTGACTTTC. It specifies CATSRETAGANVLTF.

The V and J genes are TRBV7-3 and TRBJ1-5; 7 nucleotides match TRBD1. The CDR3 is made up of 15 amino acids. In germline, CDR1 is SGHTA, CDR2 FQGTGA. J lost 7 bases, V lost 4 bases, and 10 bases had no gene match. This CDR3 is CASSSSTGTDQPQHF. The CDR3, as DNA: TGTGCCAGCAGCTCATCGACAGGGACAGACCAGCCCCAGCATTTT.

The rearrangement joins TRBV7-9 to TRBJ1-1; the D gene is possibly TRBD1 (5 bases). This CDR3 comprises 14 residues. The germline gives CDR1 SEHNR, CDR2 FQNEAQ (reference sequence). V lost 2 bases and J lost 1, with 8 bases in between. CDR3 residues: CASSLQGENTEAFF. DNA of the CDR3: TGTGCCAGCAGCTTACAAGGGGAGAACACTGAAGCTTTCTTT. Variable domain in full (rest from reference TRBV7-9 and TRBJ1-1): DTGVSQNPRHKITKRGQNVTFRCDPISEHNRLYWYRQTLGQGPEFLTYFQNEAQLEKSRLLSDRFSAERPKGSFSTLEIQRTEQGDSAMYLCASSLQGENTEAFFGQGTRLTVV.

This clonotype was seen at least ten times. The genes are TRBV12-3 or TRBV12-4 and TRBJ1-2, with 8 positions matching TRBD1. J lost 5 bases, V lost 5 bases, and 13 bases had no gene match. There are 16 residues in the CDR3. The CDR3 DNA sequence: TGTGCCAGCAGTCCAGGACAGGGCGTCTTGGTATATGGCTACACCTTC. Encoded protein: CASSPGQGVLVYGYTF.

This clonotype was recorded many times. The chain carries TRBV18 and TRBJ2-7, with D possibly matching TRBD1 (6 bases). Germline values: CDR1 KGHSH, CDR2 LQKENI. The CDR3 consists of 15 residues. Deletions cut 4 bases from V and 2 bases from J, with 15 bases between. CDR3 in DNA: TGTGCCAGCTCACTGACAGGACAAATCACCTACGAGCAGTACTTC. This codes for CASSLTGQITYEQYF.

Notes on this clonotype: A single base separates this from a much larger clone, so it may be a read error. V and J are TRBV18 and TRBJ2-7; no reliable D call. CDR3 length equals 12 residues. CDR1 is KGHSH and CDR2 is LQKENI in the germline V gene. The CDR3 sequence is CASSRTGLEQHF. The CDR3 coding sequence is TGTGCCAGCTCGCGGACCGGGCTCGAGCAGCACTTC. Together with reference TRBV18 and TRBJ2-7, the CDR3 gives the full variable domain: NAGVMQNPRHLVRRRGQEARLRCSPMKGHSHVYWYRQLPEEGLKFMVYLQKENIIDESGMPKERFSAEFPKEGPSILRIQQVVRGDSAAYFCASSRTGLEQHFGPGTRLTVT.

Notes on this clonotype: No DNA is shown, since the ends of the CDR3 on it are uncertain; the CDR3 is the one TCRdb lists. The CDR3 here is CASSTSGQGLSNEKLFF. The rearrangement joins TRBV28 to TRBJ1-4; no check of the table's D call, TRBD1, against the DNA was made. Germline V gene data show CDR1 as MDHEN and CDR2 as SYDVKM. The CDR3 sequence runs 17 residues, both termini included.

This clonotype showed up many times. The chain combines TRBV11-3 with TRBJ2-1; 7 bases line up with TRBD2. Germline CDR1 SGHNT, CDR2 YENEEA. This CDR3 has 14 amino acids. With 5 bases clipped from V and 6 bases from J, the junction kept 7 bases outside the gene matches. CDR3 in amino acids: CASSPQTSTNEQFF. CDR3 sequence (DNA): TGTGCCAGCAGCCCTCAGACTAGCACCAATGAGCAGTTCTTC.

The chain employs TRBV7-6 and TRBJ2-7; 14 bases map to TRBD2. The CDR3 spans 15 residues. Germline CDR1 SGHVS, CDR2 FNYEAQ. V dropped 5 bases and J dropped 7; count of bases not matched to a gene: 7. The CDR3 here is CASSTGLAGAEEQYF. The CDR3 DNA follows: TGTGCCAGCAGCACGGGACTAGCGGGGGCCGAGGAGCAGTACTTC.

The CDR3 region is CASRLGLAGNAETQYF. CDR3 DNA sequence: TGTGCCAGCAGATTAGGACTAGCGGGCAACGCAGAGACCCAGTACTTC. The gene calls are TRBV2 and TRBJ2-5, with TRBD2 matching over 11 bases. Germline CDR1 reads SNHLY; CDR2 reads FYNNEI. V shed 6 bases and J 4 bases; nucleotides not matched to a gene: 10. The CDR3 is 16 amino acids.

This clonotype was seen just once. The V and J genes are TRBV7-2 and TRBJ2-5, with D perhaps matching TRBD2 (6 bases). This CDR3 has 14 amino acids. V was clipped by 3 bases and J by 3 bases, with 11 bases between them. Germline values: CDR1 SGHTA, CDR2 FQGNSA. The DNA of the CDR3 is TGTGCCAGCAGCTTGGGACTGGTTAAAGAGACCCAGTACTTC. Translating gives CASSLGLVKETQYF. Drawing the rest from reference TRBV7-2 and TRBJ2-5, the complete variable domain is GAGVSQSPSNKVTEKGKDVELRCDPISGHTALYWYRQSLGQGLEFLIYFQGNSAPDKSGLPSDRFSAERTGGSVSTLTIQRTQQEDSAVYLCASSLGLVKETQYFGPGTRLLVL.

This clonotype was observed a few times. The rearrangement links TRBV24-1 to TRBJ2-1; D possibly corresponds to TRBD2 (5 bases). Germline CDR1 and CDR2: KGHDR and SFDVKD. Trimming removed 4 bases at V and 8 bases at J, with 11 bases between. The CDR3 extends over 13 amino acids. CDR3 sequence reads: CATSEIDYDEQFF. In nucleotides, the CDR3 is TGTGCCACCAGTGAGATTGACTATGATGAGCAGTTCTTC.

The chain links TRBV20-1 to TRBJ1-2; 8 positions match TRBD1. The junction had 8 bases not matched to a gene; V was cut back by 0 bases and J by 8 bases. CDR1 is DFQATT, CDR2 SNEGSKA, per germline (reference sequence). There are 14 residues in the CDR3. In DNA, the CDR3 is TGCAGTGCTAGAGATGGCAGGGGGCTTGAGGGCTACACCTTC. Its protein product is CSARDGRGLEGYTF.

This clonotype was observed a few times. This may be a read error, as it is one base from a much larger clone. The chain uses TRBV6-1 and TRBJ1-2; no reliable D call. The germline CDR1 and CDR2 sequences are MNHNS and SASEGT. This CDR3 is built from 12 residues. CDR3 nucleotide sequence: TGTGCCGCGTTTCGGAACGGTGATGGCTGCACCTTC. Its protein is CAAFRNGDGCTF.